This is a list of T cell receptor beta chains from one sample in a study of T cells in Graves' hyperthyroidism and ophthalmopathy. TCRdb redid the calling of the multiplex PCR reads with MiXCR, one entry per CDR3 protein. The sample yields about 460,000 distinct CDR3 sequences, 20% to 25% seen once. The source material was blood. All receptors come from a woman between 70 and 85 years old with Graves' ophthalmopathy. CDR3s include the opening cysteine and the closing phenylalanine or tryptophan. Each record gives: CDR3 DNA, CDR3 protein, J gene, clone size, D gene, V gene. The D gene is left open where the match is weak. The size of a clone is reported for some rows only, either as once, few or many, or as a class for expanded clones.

cdr3_nt: TGCGCCAGCAGCTTGGGTGGAGGACTAGCGGGAGGGCCGGCATTGGAGACCCAGTACTTC
cdr3_aa: CASSLGGGLAGGPALETQYF
j_call: TRBJ2-5
clone_size: -
d_call: TRBD2
v_call: TRBV5-1

cdr3_nt: TGTGCCAGCAGTAACTACCCCGGGACTAGCAATCAGTTCTTC
cdr3_aa: CASSNYPGTSNQFF
j_call: TRBJ2-1
clone_size: many
d_call: TRBD2
v_call: TRBV2

cdr3_nt: TGTGCCATCAGTGAAGGTTTGCTCGATACGCAGTATTTT
cdr3_aa: CAISEGLLDTQYF
j_call: TRBJ2-3
clone_size: few
d_call: -
v_call: TRBV10-3

cdr3_nt: TGTGCCAGCAGCCTCTACGCTTTAGCGGGAGTTGGAGATACGCAGTATTTT
cdr3_aa: CASSLYALAGVGDTQYF
j_call: TRBJ2-3
clone_size: few
d_call: TRBD2
v_call: TRBV6-1

cdr3_nt: TGTGCCAGCAGCTTAGGGGGAATGAAACTGAGCATCTACGAGCAGTACTTC
cdr3_aa: CASSLGGMKLSIYEQYF
j_call: TRBJ2-7
clone_size: few
d_call: -
v_call: TRBV11-2

cdr3_nt: TGCGCCAGCAGCCAAACGGGACTGAGCACAGATACGCAGTATTTT
cdr3_aa: CASSQTGLSTDTQYF
j_call: TRBJ2-3
clone_size: -
d_call: -
v_call: TRBV7-2

cdr3_nt: TGTGCCAGCAGCGCCCACAGGGGGCCGACCGTAGTGTCCTATAATTCACCCCTCCACTTT
cdr3_aa: CASSAHRGPTVVSYNSPLHF
j_call: TRBJ1-6
clone_size: -
d_call: TRBD1
v_call: TRBV9

cdr3_nt: TGTGCCAGCAGTTTTGGACTAGCGGGAGGGCTTGGCCTAGAGACCCAGTACTTC
cdr3_aa: CASSFGLAGGLGLETQYF
j_call: TRBJ2-5
clone_size: few
d_call: TRBD2
v_call: TRBV7-9

cdr3_nt: TGCGCCAGCAGCTTGGGACAGCACAATCAGCCCCAGCATTTT
cdr3_aa: CASSLGQHNQPQHF
j_call: TRBJ1-5
clone_size: -
d_call: -
v_call: TRBV5-1

cdr3_nt: TGTGCCAGCACCCGGGGGGCATTCTATGGACTAGAGACTAGCACAGATACGCAGTATTTT
cdr3_aa: CASTRGAFYGLETSTDTQYF
j_call: TRBJ2-3
clone_size: few
d_call: -
v_call: TRBV6-1

cdr3_nt: TGTGCCACCAGCAGAGACGGCAGGGGTGGAAACACCATATATTTT
cdr3_aa: CATSRDGRGGNTIYF
j_call: TRBJ1-3
clone_size: few
d_call: -
v_call: TRBV15

cdr3_nt: TGTGCCAGCAGTTTTGCCCAGGGGGTCTACGAGCAGTACTTC
cdr3_aa: CASSFAQGVYEQYF
j_call: TRBJ2-7
clone_size: many
d_call: TRBD1
v_call: TRBV12-3/TRBV12-4

cdr3_nt: TGTGCCTGGAAACAGGGGACTATCACCGGGGAGCTGTTTTTT
cdr3_aa: CAWKQGTITGELFF
j_call: TRBJ2-2
clone_size: few
d_call: -
v_call: TRBV30

cdr3_nt: TGTGCCAGCAGTGGTCGGCAGGGACAGTACTTC
cdr3_aa: CASSGRQGQYF
j_call: TRBJ2-5
clone_size: -
d_call: -
v_call: TRBV2

cdr3_nt: TGTGCCAGCGGACGTGATCGGCCGGGAATATTCTCTGGAAACACCATATATTTT
cdr3_aa: CASGRDRPGIFSGNTIYF
j_call: TRBJ1-3
clone_size: few
d_call: -
v_call: TRBV6-1

cdr3_nt: TGTGCCAGCAGCTTTCACCATAGCTCCTACGAGCAGTACTTC
cdr3_aa: CASSFHHSSYEQYF
j_call: TRBJ2-7
clone_size: -
d_call: -
v_call: TRBV7-9

cdr3_nt: TGTGCCAGCAACCTGCGAGAGCCCACAGATACGCAGTATTTT
cdr3_aa: CASNLREPTDTQYF
j_call: TRBJ2-3
clone_size: few
d_call: -
v_call: TRBV7-8

cdr3_nt: TGTGCCAGCAGCCAAGGTTACCAGCGGGGCGAGCAGTTCTTC
cdr3_aa: CASSQGYQRGEQFF
j_call: TRBJ2-1
clone_size: few
d_call: TRBD2
v_call: TRBV3-1

cdr3_nt: TGTGCCAGCAGATTCGAGGGGAGCACTAATGAAAAACTGTTTTTT
cdr3_aa: CASRFEGSTNEKLFF
j_call: TRBJ1-4
clone_size: few
d_call: -
v_call: TRBV6-1

cdr3_nt: TGTGCCAGCAGTAGGGACAGGTCGGAGAGTAACACTGAAGCTTTCTTT
cdr3_aa: CASSRDRSESNTEAFF
j_call: TRBJ1-1
clone_size: few
d_call: TRBD1
v_call: TRBV27

cdr3_nt: TGTGCCAGTAGGACGACTAGCGGGAGAAACACCGGGGAGCTGTTTTTT
cdr3_aa: CASRTTSGRNTGELFF
j_call: TRBJ2-2
clone_size: few
d_call: TRBD2
v_call: TRBV19

cdr3_nt: TGCGCCAGCAGCCCCCCCCTTGCGGGAGGTGACGAAGAGCAGTTCTTC
cdr3_aa: CASSPPLAGGDEEQFF
j_call: TRBJ2-1
clone_size: few
d_call: TRBD2
v_call: TRBV5-1

cdr3_nt: TGTGCCACCAGCAGAGGATACAAGGGGCCCCAGCATTTT
cdr3_aa: CATSRGYKGPQHF
j_call: TRBJ1-5
clone_size: -
d_call: -
v_call: TRBV15

cdr3_nt: TGTGCCAGCAGCTTAGTTCAGGGTACCCGACAAGAGACCCAGTACTTC
cdr3_aa: CASSLVQGTRQETQYF
j_call: TRBJ2-5
clone_size: few
d_call: -
v_call: TRBV11-2

cdr3_nt: TGTGCCAGCAGCTTACTTTCAGGGGACAGCTACGAGCAGTACTTC
cdr3_aa: CASSLLSGDSYEQYF
j_call: TRBJ2-7
clone_size: many
d_call: TRBD1
v_call: TRBV7-2

cdr3_nt: TGTGCCAGCAGCCCGGGACAGCCTTGGGGCTACACCTTC
cdr3_aa: CASSPGQPWGYTF
j_call: TRBJ1-2
clone_size: many
d_call: TRBD1
v_call: TRBV3-1

cdr3_nt: TGTGCCATCAGTGGGATTTCTGGGGCCAACGTCCTGACTTTC
cdr3_aa: CAISGISGANVLTF
j_call: TRBJ2-6
clone_size: -
d_call: -
v_call: TRBV10-3

cdr3_nt: TGTGCCAGCAGTCCCGGGACAGGGTACAATGAGCAGTTCTTC
cdr3_aa: CASSPGTGYNEQFF
j_call: TRBJ2-1
clone_size: many
d_call: TRBD1
v_call: TRBV27

cdr3_nt: TGTGCCAGCAGGCCCGGACAGGGGGCGAGAAAAGCTTTCTTT
cdr3_aa: CASRPGQGARKAFF
j_call: TRBJ1-1
clone_size: -
d_call: TRBD1
v_call: TRBV12-3/TRBV12-4

cdr3_nt: TGTGCCAGTACCTTGGACAGGATTGCAACTAATGAAAAACTGTTTTTT
cdr3_aa: CASTLDRIATNEKLFF
j_call: TRBJ1-4
clone_size: -
d_call: TRBD1
v_call: TRBV19

cdr3_nt: TGCAGTGCTGAGGACCTGGGACAGGTGAACACTGAAGCTTTCTTT
cdr3_aa: CSAEDLGQVNTEAFF
j_call: TRBJ1-1
clone_size: many
d_call: TRBD1
v_call: TRBV20-1

cdr3_nt: TGTGCCAGCAGCGAACCAGGGGAGGATGAGCAGTTCTTC
cdr3_aa: CASSEPGEDEQFF
j_call: TRBJ2-1
clone_size: few
d_call: -
v_call: TRBV9

cdr3_nt: TGTGCCAGCAGAACGTTGACAGGCTTGGGAGAGACCCAGTACTTC
cdr3_aa: CASRTLTGLGETQYF
j_call: TRBJ2-5
clone_size: many
d_call: -
v_call: TRBV28

cdr3_nt: TGTGCCAGCAGCACGACCGGGACAGCGGGGTATGGCTACACCTTC
cdr3_aa: CASSTTGTAGYGYTF
j_call: TRBJ1-2
clone_size: -
d_call: TRBD1
v_call: TRBV6-1

cdr3_nt: TGTGCCACCGGGGGGAGGCGGTTCTCCACAGATACGCAGTATTTT
cdr3_aa: CATGGRRFSTDTQYF
j_call: TRBJ2-3
clone_size: -
d_call: TRBD2
v_call: TRBV25-1

cdr3_nt: TGTGCCAGCAGCTTTCGGTTAGGACCTACCGATACGCAGTATTTT
cdr3_aa: CASSFRLGPTDTQYF
j_call: TRBJ2-3
clone_size: -
d_call: -
v_call: TRBV7-2

cdr3_nt: TGCAGTGCTGGCCCTCAGGGCGTGGAAGATACGCAGTATTTT
cdr3_aa: CSAGPQGVEDTQYF
j_call: TRBJ2-3
clone_size: -
d_call: -
v_call: TRBV20-1

cdr3_nt: TGCAGTGCTAGAGATGCCGGGACAAAGAACACCGGGGAGCTGTTTTTT
cdr3_aa: CSARDAGTKNTGELFF
j_call: TRBJ2-2
clone_size: few
d_call: -
v_call: TRBV20-1

cdr3_nt: TGTGCCAGCAGTTTAGAGGGGGCTGTCATCTCCTACGAGCAGTACTTC
cdr3_aa: CASSLEGAVISYEQYF
j_call: TRBJ2-7
clone_size: many
d_call: TRBD1
v_call: TRBV28

cdr3_nt: TGTGCCAGCACAGACCGGGACTTAACCTACAATGAGCAGTTCTTC
cdr3_aa: CASTDRDLTYNEQFF
j_call: TRBJ2-1
clone_size: few
d_call: -
v_call: TRBV9

cdr3_nt: TGTGCCACCAGTGATTTCCGGGACAGGGTAGGAGAGACCCAGTACTTC
cdr3_aa: CATSDFRDRVGETQYF
j_call: TRBJ2-5
clone_size: -
d_call: TRBD1
v_call: TRBV24-1

cdr3_nt: TGTGCCAGCAGCTTGGAACCAGTCAATTCACCCCTCCACTTT
cdr3_aa: CASSLEPVNSPLHF
j_call: TRBJ1-6
clone_size: -
d_call: -
v_call: TRBV7-9

cdr3_nt: TGCAGCGTTGTACTAGCGGGAGTGATAGATACGCAGTATTTT
cdr3_aa: CSVVLAGVIDTQYF
j_call: TRBJ2-3
clone_size: many
d_call: TRBD2
v_call: TRBV29-1

cdr3_nt: TGTGCCAGCAGCGAGAGACCTAGCGGCCCCTACGAGCAGTACTTC
cdr3_aa: CASSERPSGPYEQYF
j_call: TRBJ2-7
clone_size: few
d_call: TRBD2
v_call: TRBV11-3

cdr3_nt: TGCGCCAGCAGCTTGGCCTGGAAGGAAACTAGCGCAACCTACGAGCAGTACTTC
cdr3_aa: CASSLAWKETSATYEQYF
j_call: TRBJ2-7
clone_size: -
d_call: TRBD2
v_call: TRBV5-1

cdr3_nt: TGCAGCCCCCCCCGAATAGCGGGAGATCTAGGCGGCCAAGAGACCCAGTACTTC
cdr3_aa: CSPPRIAGDLGGQETQYF
j_call: TRBJ2-5
clone_size: few
d_call: TRBD2
v_call: TRBV29-1

cdr3_nt: TGTGCCAGTTTCATCCTAGCGGGATTTTCCACAGATACGCAGTATTTT
cdr3_aa: CASFILAGFSTDTQYF
j_call: TRBJ2-3
clone_size: -
d_call: TRBD2
v_call: TRBV6-2/TRBV6-3

cdr3_nt: TGTGCCAGCAAAAATAGGGGAGCAGATACGCAGTATTTT
cdr3_aa: CASKNRGADTQYF
j_call: TRBJ2-3
clone_size: -
d_call: -
v_call: TRBV6-2/TRBV6-3

cdr3_nt: TGTGCCAGCTCAAGCGCCGGACAGAAAGAGACCCAGTACTTC
cdr3_aa: CASSSAGQKETQYF
j_call: TRBJ2-5
clone_size: few
d_call: -
v_call: TRBV18

cdr3_nt: TGTGCCAGCAGTTCAGGGGGGCTAATAACTGGGGCCAACGTCCTGACTTTC
cdr3_aa: CASSSGGLITGANVLTF
j_call: TRBJ2-6
clone_size: few
d_call: -
v_call: TRBV27

cdr3_nt: TGTGCCAGCAGCCGTTTACAGGGGTATGGCTACACCTTC
cdr3_aa: CASSRLQGYGYTF
j_call: TRBJ1-2
clone_size: many
d_call: TRBD1
v_call: TRBV7-9

cdr3_nt: TGCGCCAGCAGCTTTGAAGGGTCCGGGACACAGCAGTACTTC
cdr3_aa: CASSFEGSGTQQYF
j_call: TRBJ2-7
clone_size: few
d_call: -
v_call: TRBV5-1

cdr3_nt: TGTGCCAGCAGCTTGACAGGAGGGGGAAACACCATATATTTT
cdr3_aa: CASSLTGGGNTIYF
j_call: TRBJ1-3
clone_size: few
d_call: -
v_call: TRBV7-2

cdr3_nt: TGCGCCAGCAGCTTGGCCGGGGTCCTTGGCGAGCAGTACTTC
cdr3_aa: CASSLAGVLGEQYF
j_call: TRBJ2-7
clone_size: many
d_call: -
v_call: TRBV5-1

cdr3_nt: TGTGCCAGCAGTTCGGGACAGGGGGATTCACCCCTCCACTTT
cdr3_aa: CASSSGQGDSPLHF
j_call: TRBJ1-6
clone_size: few
d_call: TRBD1
v_call: TRBV28

cdr3_nt: TGTGCCAGCAGCTTAGTAGGCAGACGTAACTATGGCTACACCTTC
cdr3_aa: CASSLVGRRNYGYTF
j_call: TRBJ1-2
clone_size: few
d_call: -
v_call: TRBV11-2

cdr3_nt: TGCGCCAGCAGCTCACAACCCCGGCGGGGCTACACCTTC
cdr3_aa: CASSSQPRRGYTF
j_call: TRBJ1-2
clone_size: -
d_call: -
v_call: TRBV5-1

cdr3_nt: TGTGCCAGCAGCTTCTCTAGGGACACCGGGGAGCTGTTTTTT
cdr3_aa: CASSFSRDTGELFF
j_call: TRBJ2-2
clone_size: few
d_call: -
v_call: TRBV5-4

cdr3_nt: TGTGCCAGCAGCGTAGCCATGGGGGAGCTGTTTTTT
cdr3_aa: CASSVAMGELFF
j_call: TRBJ2-2
clone_size: few
d_call: -
v_call: TRBV9

cdr3_nt: TGCGCCAGCAGCCAAGATCGCCCGGAGGCGGGCCGTACAGATACGCAGTATTTT
cdr3_aa: CASSQDRPEAGRTDTQYF
j_call: TRBJ2-3
clone_size: few
d_call: -
v_call: TRBV4-1